The clone carrying this T cell receptor beta chain appeared many times. Trimming took off 4 bases at V and 2 bases at J, with 17 bases between the two ends. Germline values: CDR1 SGHRS, CDR2 YFSETQ. This CDR3 region has 16 residues. This sample was included in a study of T cells in Graves' hyperthyroidism and ophthalmopathy. Amplification of TCR beta CDR3 regions was performed using RNA transcripts as template. The TCR CDR3 was amplified in a first-round RT-PCR using the HTBI primer set. TCRdb passed the multiplex PCR reads through MiXCR, listing each CDR3 protein once. The sample holds a few hundred thousand distinct CDR3 sequences, around 15% seen once.

Sequencing used blood. The rearrangement uses TRBV5-1 and TRBJ2-3, with D unclear. This clonotype was obtained from a woman in her 40s with Graves' hyperthyroidism. This CDR3 is CASSPGLGSNTDTQYF. As DNA, the CDR3 is TGCGCCAGCAGCCCCGGTTTGGGATCGAACACAGATACGCAGTATTTT.